This is a list of T cell receptor beta chains from one sample in a study of kidney transplant recipient with SARS-CoV-2 infection. TCRdb re-derived calls from the reads in MiXCR, one entry per CDR3 protein. This table holds fewer than 250,000 distinct CDR3 sequences, more than 25% found once. This sample comprised a blood sample, obtained at baseline and on roughly day 110 from a kidney transplant recipient. These receptors were collected from a male patient aged 30 to 40 who had COVID-19 and was a kidney transplant recipient. The graft donor may be the source of some T cells. Each CDR3 is given with its conserved first and last residue. Each record gives: CDR3 length, clone size, D gene, V gene, J gene, CDR3 DNA, CDR3 protein. A D gene is named only where the DNA matches it firmly. Clone size is shown for a subset of rows, as once, few, many or a class of expanded clone.

length: 13; size: NA; D: NA; V: TRBV6-5; J: TRBJ2-5; DNA: TGTGCCGGCAGTTACACTCGCCAGGAGACCCAGTACTTC; CDR3: CAGSYTRQETQYF
length: 16; size: NA; D: NA; V: TRBV5-4; J: TRBJ1-2; DNA: TGTGCCAGCACCGGGATCGTACCAGGAAAGACCCATGGCTACACCTTC; CDR3: CASTGIVPGKTHGYTF
length: 17; size: once; D: NA; V: TRBV7-2; J: TRBJ1-3; DNA: TGTGCCAGCAGCCCGGGGGGGACCGGTGCCTCTGGAAACACCGTATATTTT; CDR3: CASSPGGTGASGNTVYF
length: 12; size: many; D: NA; V: TRBV5-8; J: TRBJ2-7; DNA: TGTGCCAGCAGATACAGGACCTACGAGCAGTACTTC; CDR3: CASRYRTYEQYF
length: 12; size: NA; D: NA; V: TRBV20-1; J: TRBJ1-1; DNA: TGCAGTGCCCCAGGGGAGGGTCCTGAAGCTTTCTTT; CDR3: CSAPGEGPEAFF
length: 18; size: many; D: NA; V: TRBV7-9; J: TRBJ1-6; DNA: TGTGCCAGCAGCCCCGGTCAGGGCGGGGGCTCCTATAATTCACCCCTCCACTTT; CDR3: CASSPGQGGGSYNSPLHF
length: 16; size: NA; D: NA; V: TRBV5-1; J: TRBJ1-2; DNA: TGCGCCAGCTACTATACATCGGTTCGAAAGACCTATGGCTACACCTTC; CDR3: CASYYTSVRKTYGYTF
length: 17; size: once; D: NA; V: TRBV27; J: TRBJ2-7; DNA: TGTGCCAACAGCGACCAGAAAACCGGGACAAGTCACGACGAGCAGTACTTC; CDR3: CANSDQKTGTSHDEQYF
length: 16; size: many; D: TRBD2; V: TRBV5-1; J: TRBJ2-7; DNA: TGCGCCAGCAGCCCGGGACTAGCGGGCTGGGGGGACGAGCAGTACTTC; CDR3: CASSPGLAGWGDEQYF
length: 16; size: NA; D: TRBD2; V: TRBV7-8; J: TRBJ2-1; DNA: TGTGCCAGCAGACCGGCCGGGGGGGCGGGAGACTCGCCGGGGTTCTTC; CDR3: CASRPAGGAGDSPGFF
length: 18; size: many; D: NA; V: TRBV21-1; J: TRBJ2-6; DNA: TGTGCCAGCAGGGAATCGATAGCTACAACAAAGTCGGGCCAACGTCTGACTTTC; CDR3: CASRESIATTKSGQRLTF
length: 14; size: many; D: NA; V: TRBV20-1; J: TRBJ2-7; DNA: TGCAGTGCTAGCGGCCGGGATTCATCCTACGAGCAGTACTTC; CDR3: CSASGRDSSYEQYF
length: 14; size: many; D: NA; V: TRBV18; J: TRBJ2-1; DNA: TGTGCCAGCTCCCAAACAGGGTCAGGGGCTGAGCAGTTCTTC; CDR3: CASSQTGSGAEQFF
length: 16; size: NA; D: NA; V: TRBV30; J: TRBJ1-2; DNA: TGTGCCTGGGCACCTGTGCGTTATAGAAAGACCTATGGCTACACCTTC; CDR3: CAWAPVRYRKTYGYTF
length: 15; size: many; D: NA; V: TRBV6-8; J: TRBJ1-6; DNA: TGTGCCAGCAGTTACGGGCAGAGATATAATTCACCCCTCCACTTT; CDR3: CASSYGQRYNSPLHF
length: 15; size: few; D: NA; V: TRBV5-6; J: TRBJ2-1; DNA: TGTGCCAGCAGACTAGCAGAAAGCTCCTACAATGAGCAGTTCTTC; CDR3: CASRLAESSYNEQFF
length: 20; size: NA; D: TRBD2; V: TRBV15; J: TRBJ2-3; DNA: TGTGCCACCAGACCAATCCCGGGACTAGCGGGAGGGGCTGGGACAGATACGCAGTATTTT; CDR3: CATRPIPGLAGGAGTDTQYF
length: 17; size: many; D: TRBD1; V: TRBV15; J: TRBJ1-4; DNA: TGTGCCACCAGCAGATTTACAGGGGGGGGAACTAATGAAAAACTGTTTTTT; CDR3: CATSRFTGGGTNEKLFF
length: 15; size: many; D: TRBD2; V: TRBV6-6; J: TRBJ2-2; DNA: TGTGCCAGCAGCCCCGGGACTAGGTCTTACGGGGAGCTGTTTTTT; CDR3: CASSPGTRSYGELFF
length: 16; size: many; D: TRBD1; V: TRBV3-1; J: TRBJ2-7; DNA: TGTGCCAGCAGCCAAGATTATGGGGGACAGGCCTACGAGCAGTACTTC; CDR3: CASSQDYGGQAYEQYF
length: 17; size: NA; D: TRBD2; V: TRBV20-1; J: TRBJ2-3; DNA: TGCAGTGCTAGAGGCCTAGCGGGAGGCCCATACACAGATACGCAGTATTTT; CDR3: CSARGLAGGPYTDTQYF
length: 15; size: many; D: NA; V: TRBV6-5; J: TRBJ1-6; DNA: TGTGCCAGCAGTGGGGGTGGTTCCTATAATTCACCCCTCCACTTT; CDR3: CASSGGGSYNSPLHF
length: 12; size: many; D: NA; V: TRBV6-6; J: TRBJ2-3; DNA: TGTGCCAGCATAGGTAGCTCAGATACGCAGTATTTT; CDR3: CASIGSSDTQYF
length: 13; size: many; D: TRBD1; V: TRBV5-4; J: TRBJ1-2; DNA: TGTGCCAGCAGCTCTAAGGAGGGGGCCGGCTACACCTTC; CDR3: CASSSKEGAGYTF
length: 17; size: many; D: NA; V: TRBV10-2; J: TRBJ1-2; DNA: TGCGCCAGCAGTTCATTATACACTTCTAGAAAGACCTATGGCTACACCTTC; CDR3: CASSSLYTSRKTYGYTF